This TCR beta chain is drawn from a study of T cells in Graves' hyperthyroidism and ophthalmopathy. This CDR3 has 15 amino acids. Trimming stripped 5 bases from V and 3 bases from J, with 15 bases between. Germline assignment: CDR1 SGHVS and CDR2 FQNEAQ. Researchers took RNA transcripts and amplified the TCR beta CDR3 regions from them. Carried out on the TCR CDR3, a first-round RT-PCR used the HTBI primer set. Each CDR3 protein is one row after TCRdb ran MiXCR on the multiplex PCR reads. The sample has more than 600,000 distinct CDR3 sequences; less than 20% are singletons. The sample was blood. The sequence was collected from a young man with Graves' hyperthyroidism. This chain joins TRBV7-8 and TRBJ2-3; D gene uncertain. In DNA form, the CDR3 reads TGTGCCAGCAGCCCGCGGAGAATGGGGACAGATACGCAGTATTTT. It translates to CASSPRRMGTDTQYF.